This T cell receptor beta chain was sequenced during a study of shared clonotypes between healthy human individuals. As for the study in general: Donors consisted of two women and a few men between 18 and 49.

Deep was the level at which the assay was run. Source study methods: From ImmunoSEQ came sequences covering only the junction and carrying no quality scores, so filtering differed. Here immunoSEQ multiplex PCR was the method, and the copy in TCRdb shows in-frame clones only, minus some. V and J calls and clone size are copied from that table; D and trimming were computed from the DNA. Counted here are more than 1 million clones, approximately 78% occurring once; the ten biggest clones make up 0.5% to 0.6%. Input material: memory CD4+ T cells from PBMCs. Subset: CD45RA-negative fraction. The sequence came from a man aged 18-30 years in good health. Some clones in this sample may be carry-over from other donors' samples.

The CDR3 DNA sequence: TGTGCCAGCAGTTCCCCCGGGGAGACCCAGTACTTC. Its protein product is CASSSPGETQYF. The chain has TRBV6-5 and TRBJ2-5; D ambiguous. There are 12 residues in the CDR3. V shed 4 bases and J shed 5 bases, with 8 bases lying between them. Germline V lookup: CDR1 MNHEY, CDR2 SVGAGI.